A single sample gave rise to the 22 T cell receptor beta chains below, sequenced in a study of blood T cells in healthy people across ages. A sample-barcoded 5' primer and a J-beta primer mix were used in a second PCR of roughly 6 to 12 cycles. TCRdb itself ran the 5' RACE reads through MiXCR, one entry per CDR3 protein. The sample has approximately 2,000,000 distinct CDR3 sequences, about two fifths seen once; the top ten hold under 25%. The sequencing sample was made of blood. These receptors all stem from a human donor in good health.

The V and J genes are TRBV12-3 or TRBV12-4 and TRBJ2-1; 11 bases match TRBD1. V trimming: 6 bases; J trimming: 7 bases; junction bases outside the gene matches: 8. The CDR3 consists of 15 residues. CDR3: CASRGRTGGMNEQFF. The CDR3 DNA is TGTGCCAGCAGAGGTCGGACAGGGGGCATGAATGAGCAGTTCTTC.

The chain employs TRBV29-1 and TRBJ2-3; D not resolved. CDR1 is SQVTM, CDR2 ANQGSEA, per germline. This CDR3 region has 15 residues. With 6 bases removed from V and 5 bases from J, the gap between germline ends came to 21 bases. The chain's CDR3 is CSVDTGSQNLDTQYF. The CDR3 DNA sequence: TGCAGCGTGGATACCGGGTCCCAGAACTTAGATACGCAGTATTTT.

This clonotype has just a few counts. This chain links TRBV12-3 or TRBV12-4 with TRBJ1-4, with D possibly TRBD1 on 5 matching bases. The CDR3 runs to 15 residues. The V end lost 5 bases, the J end lost 3 bases, and 13 bases lay between the germline ends. The CDR3 here is CASSQRWGPNEKLFF. CDR3 in DNA: TGTGCCAGCAGTCAACGGTGGGGACCTAATGAAAAACTGTTTTTT.

The chain recombines TRBV10-3 with TRBJ2-1; TRBD2 might be the D (5 bases). Trimming stripped 3 bases from V and 3 bases from J, with 9 bases between. The length of the CDR3 is 14 residues. The germline V gene encodes CDR1 ENHRY and CDR2 SYGVKD. The CDR3: CAISDLDFYNEQFF. The CDR3 coding sequence is TGTGCCATCAGTGATTTGGACTTCTACAATGAGCAGTTCTTC.

This clonotype has more than one count but fewer than ten. The chain recombines TRBV12-5 with TRBJ2-5, with unresolved D. Trimming removed 7 bases from V and 5 bases from J, with 23 bases in between. Germline assignment: CDR1 LGHNT and CDR2 FRNRAP. The CDR3 is made up of 16 amino acids. CDR3 coding DNA: TGTGCTAGTGCTAACCTGGCTGGGCTCGTGCTGGAGACCCAGTACTTC. Its protein product is CASANLAGLVLETQYF.

This clonotype has only a few counts. The chain is built from TRBV9 and TRBJ1-1; D unresolved. The CDR3 extends over 14 amino acids. Trimming stripped 0 bases from V and 5 bases from J, with 11 bases between. From germline, CDR1 is SGDLS and CDR2 YYNGEE. CDR3 nucleotides: TGTGCCAGCAGCGTAGTGGGTAGGGAAACTGAAGCTTTCTTT. Residues: CASSVVGRETEAFF.

This clonotype was picked up a small number of times. The chain has TRBV20-1 and TRBJ2-1; 15 nucleotides agree with TRBD2. The CDR3 contains 15 residues. From germline, CDR1 is DFQATT and CDR2 SNEGSKA (reference sequence). The junction had 4 bases not matched to a gene; V was cut back by 2 bases and J by 8 bases. This chain's CDR3 is CSARPGLAGGHEQFF. Here the CDR3 DNA reads TGCAGTGCTAGACCCGGACTAGCGGGGGGGCATGAGCAGTTCTTC.

The chain carries TRBV11-2 and TRBJ2-1, with TRBD2 matching over 9 bases. The CDR3 is 15 residues long. In germline, CDR1 is SGHAT, CDR2 FQNNGV. The junction had 7 bases not matched to a gene; V was cut back by 5 bases and J by 5 bases. The CDR3 bases are TGTGCCAGCAGCCAATTAGCGGGGGCCAACAATGAGCAGTTCTTC. This gives the protein CASSQLAGANNEQFF.

The chain has TRBV24-1 and TRBJ2-3; D is unclear. From germline, CDR1 is KGHDR and CDR2 SFDVKD. Trimming took 2 bases from V and 2 from J, leaving 10 bases between them. This CDR3 comprises 15 residues. CDR3 amino acids: CATSDSESYTDTQYF. In DNA form, the CDR3 reads TGTGCCACCAGTGATTCAGAGAGCTACACAGATACGCAGTATTTT.

This clonotype was found once. J is TRBJ2-5 and V is TRBV9, with D possibly being TRBD2 (5 bases). Trimming removed 0 bases from V and 4 bases from J, with 7 bases in between. The CDR3 has 13 residues. CDR1 SGDLS and CDR2 YYNGEE come from the germline V gene. This CDR3 is CASSVGEGETQYF. CDR3 nucleotide sequence: TGTGCCAGCAGCGTAGGCGAGGGAGAGACCCAGTACTTC.

The sample holds a few counts of this clonotype. V gene TRBV12-3 or TRBV12-4 combines with J gene TRBJ2-3; D gene unclear. The CDR3 totals 14 residues. Deletions cut 1 base from V and 2 bases from J, with 7 bases between. CDR3: CASSLESYTDTQYF. The DNA of the CDR3 is TGTGCCAGCAGTTTAGAGTCCTACACAGATACGCAGTATTTT.

This clonotype showed up just a few times. This rearrangement joins TRBV4-3 to TRBJ1-2; the D gene is possibly TRBD1 (5 bases). The V gene's germline CDR1 is LGHNA and CDR2 YSLEER. V lost 2 bases and J lost 2, with 6 bases in between. The CDR3 has 13 residues. The CDR3 loop is CASSQRGNYGYTF. The CDR3 nucleotides are TGCGCCAGCAGCCAACGGGGGAACTATGGCTACACCTTC.

This clonotype was seen only a few times. The chain uses TRBV28 and TRBJ2-7; 7 bases fit TRBD1. The CDR3 has 17 residues. The V and J ends lost 9 bases and 0 bases, in that order; junction bases with no gene match: 17. In germline, CDR1 is MDHEN, CDR2 SYDVKM. CDR3 loop: CARRTPTTGFFSYEQYF. The CDR3 nucleotides read TGTGCCAGAAGAACGCCCACGACAGGGTTTTTCTCCTACGAGCAGTACTTC. Filled out from reference TRBV28 and TRBJ2-7, the complete variable domain reads DVKVTQSSRYLVKRTGEKVFLECVQDMDHENMFWYRQDPGLGLRLIYFSYDVKMKEKGDIPEGYSVSREKKERFSLILESASTNQTSMYLCARRTPTTGFFSYEQYFGPGTRLTVT.

This chain joins TRBV7-6 and TRBJ2-1, with D perhaps TRBD2 (7 bases). From germline, CDR1 is SGHVS and CDR2 FNYEAQ. V lost 2 bases, J lost 8 bases, and 16 bases lay in between. The length of the CDR3 is 15 residues. The CDR3 is CASSLPGGPRDEQFF. Written as DNA, the CDR3 is TGTGCCAGCAGCTTACCGGGGGGCCCGCGGGATGAGCAGTTCTTC.

The chain couples TRBV5-6 to TRBJ2-1; D remains unclear. Trimming took 0 bases from V and 15 from J, leaving 10 bases between them. Germline V gives CDR1 SGHDT, CDR2 YYEEEE. The CDR3 is 11 amino acids. The CDR3 region has the DNA TGTGCCAGCAGCTTGGGCCAAGGTCGGTTCTTC. As protein: CASSLGQGRFF.

CDR3 protein: CASSGSSSVTCNEQFF. CDR3 bases: TGTGCCAGCAGCGGAAGCTCTAGCGTGACCTGCAATGAGCAGTTCTTC. The chain couples TRBV9 to TRBJ2-1; a weak D match, TRBD2 (6 bases). The CDR3 runs to 16 residues. CDR1 SGDLS and CDR2 YYNGEE come from the germline V gene. Between the trimmed V and J ends, which lost 3 bases and 6 bases, there was a span of 19 bases.

This chain uses TRBV4-3 with TRBJ2-5, with D possibly matching TRBD1 (6 bases). The V gene lost 0 bases and the J gene lost 4 bases, with 18 bases spanning the gap. Germline V CDR1 and CDR2: LGHNA, YSLEER. There are 17 residues in the CDR3. This CDR3 is CASSQDRGRGRAETQYF. The CDR3 DNA follows: TGCGCCAGCAGCCAAGATAGGGGCAGGGGACGAGCAGAGACCCAGTACTTC.

The chain combines TRBV5-1 with TRBJ2-7; 10 positions agree with TRBD2. The CDR3 totals 15 residues. The V gene's germline CDR1 is SGHRS and CDR2 YFSETQ. With 5 bases clipped from V and 2 bases from J, the junction kept 7 bases outside the gene matches. The CDR3 reads CASSNGTSGAYEQYF. DNA of the CDR3: TGCGCCAGCAGTAATGGAACTAGCGGGGCCTACGAGCAGTACTTC.

V and J are TRBV2 and TRBJ1-3; unclear D gene. Germline loops: CDR1 SNHLY, CDR2 FYNNEI. The CDR3 length is 10 residues. V shed 6 bases and J shed 6 bases, with 3 bases lying between them. The CDR3 sequence: CASRENTIYF. DNA for the CDR3: TGTGCCAGCAGAGAAAACACCATATATTTT.

This CDR3 reads CASSSPEYQETQYF. The DNA for the CDR3 is TGTGCCAGCAGCTCCCCAGAGTACCAAGAGACCCAGTACTTC. This chain connects TRBV7-2 to TRBJ2-5; no clear D gene. This CDR3 spans 14 amino acids. Trimming took 4 bases from V and 0 from J, leaving 9 bases between them. The V gene's germline CDR1 is SGHTA and CDR2 FQGNSA.

V is TRBV6-2 or TRBV6-3 and J is TRBJ1-1, with D maybe TRBD1 (5 bases). This CDR3 is 12 amino acids long. V lost 2 bases to trimming and J lost 10 bases, with 11 bases between them. Germline CDR1 is MNHEY and CDR2 is SVGEGT. The CDR3, as DNA: TGTGCCAGCAGTTACCGCGGGGCGGCAGCTTTCTTT. Its translation is CASSYRGAAAFF.

This clonotype was recorded a few times. This chain uses TRBV20-1 with TRBJ2-3; TRBD1 aligns across 8 bases. The J segment lost 4 bases and the V segment lost 5 bases, leaving 2 bases of the junction unmatched. This CDR3 has 12 residues. Germline CDR1 reads DFQATT; CDR2 reads SNEGSKA (reference sequence). The CDR3: CSAPQGADTQYF. The DNA for the CDR3 is TGCAGTGCTCCACAGGGGGCAGATACGCAGTATTTT.